The 2 T cell receptor beta chains in this list originate from one sample, sequenced in a study of identical twins. TCRdb redid the calling of the 5' RACE reads with MiXCR, one entry per CDR3 protein. There are fewer than 650,000 distinct CDR3 sequences in the sample; 7.5% to 10% occur only once, and roughly 3% lies in the top ten. In addition, the sample was reused for a study of yellow fever vaccine responses in identical twins.

Sample: PBMCs. The receptors stem from a woman aged 18-29 years in good health.

The chain couples TRBV20-1 to TRBJ2-3, with 10 positions matching TRBD2. The ends lost 6 bases at V and 0 bases at J; junction bases unmatched: 9. From germline, CDR1 is DFQATT and CDR2 SNEGSKA (reference sequence). The CDR3 is 16 amino acids. This CDR3 reads CSAPIIAGGSTDTQYF. The CDR3 bases are TGCAGTGCACCCATAATAGCGGGAGGCAGCACAGATACGCAGTATTTT.

Only a few counts were recorded for this clonotype. The rearrangement links TRBV20-1 to TRBJ2-5, with 13 nucleotides matching TRBD2. Germline lookup yields CDR1 DFQATT and CDR2 SNEGSKA (reference sequence). There are 14 residues in the CDR3. The junction had 4 bases not matched to a gene; V was cut back by 4 bases and J by 5 bases. In DNA, the CDR3 is TGCAGTGCTACACTAGCGGGGGGGGTGGAGACCCAGTACTTC. Amino acids: CSATLAGGVETQYF.